These T cell receptor beta chains were read from a single sample in a study of cytomegalovirus exposure and HLA in healthy donors. Sequencing used immunoSEQ multiplex PCR; TCRdb keeps in-frame clones, though not all of them. The sample comprises about 220,000 clones, 85% to 90% of which are singletons, and approximately 2.9% rests with the top ten. The specimen was PBMCs. Receptor source: a woman in her late teens or twenties in good health and CMV-seronegative. The CDR3 runs from the conserved cysteine through the conserved F or W. The order of the fields is D gene, clone size, J gene, V gene, CDR3 protein, CDR3 DNA. A D gene is named only where the DNA matches it firmly. A row's size may be missing; if present it is once, few, many or a size class.

NA,NA,TRBJ1-2,TRBV29-1,CSVERRGTNYGYTF,TGCAGCGTTGAACGTCGAGGGACTAACTATGGCTACACCTTC
NA,NA,TRBJ2-2,TRBV29-1,CSVEDTGELFF,TGCAGCGTAGAGGACACCGGGGAGCTGTTTTTT
NA,NA,TRBJ2-3,TRBV11-3,CASSFRHGDTQYF,TGTGCCAGCAGCTTCAGGCATGGTGATACGCAGTATTTT
NA,NA,TRBJ2-3,TRBV11-3,CASSLSGTDTQYF,TGTGCCAGCAGCTTGAGCGGGACAGATACGCAGTATTTT
NA,once,TRBJ2-3,TRBV27,CASSFRGSADTQYF,TGTGCCAGCAGTTTTAGGGGGTCAGCAGATACGCAGTATTTT
NA,NA,TRBJ1-2,TRBV7-9,CASSPPPGVGGYTF,TGTGCCAGCAGCCCCCCCCCAGGGGTCGGAGGCTACACCTTC
NA,NA,TRBJ2-7,TRBV5-1,CASSFAGAGEQYF,TGCGCCAGCAGCTTCGCGGGGGCGGGCGAGCAGTACTTC
NA,few,TRBJ1-1,TRBV19,CASSIDLVTEAFF,TGTGCCAGTAGTATAGATCTCGTTACTGAAGCTTTCTTT
NA,NA,TRBJ1-4,TRBV2,CASSEDSPSEKLFF,TGTGCCAGCAGTGAGGACAGCCCCAGCGAAAAACTGTTTTTT
TRBD2,NA,TRBJ2-5,TRBV7-2,CASSLGWASGRVETQYF,TGTGCCAGCAGCTTAGGCTGGGCTAGCGGGAGGGTCGAGACCCAGTACTTC
NA,NA,TRBJ2-6,TRBV7-9,CASSFPTGGANVLTF,TGTGCCAGCAGCTTCCCTACAGGTGGGGCCAACGTCCTGACTTTC
NA,NA,TRBJ2-5,TRBV14,CASSQDWLTGGGETQYF,TGTGCCAGCAGCCAAGATTGGCTAACGGGTGGCGGAGAGACCCAGTACTTC
NA,NA,TRBJ2-7,TRBV15,CATSSAREPSYEQYF,TGTGCCACCAGCAGCGCCCGGGAACCCTCCTACGAGCAGTACTTC
TRBD1,NA,TRBJ2-1,TRBV6-5,CASSRQGKEQFF,TGTGCCAGCAGTAGACAGGGAAAAGAGCAGTTCTTC
NA,NA,TRBJ2-1,TRBV19,CASSIDRDEQFF,TGTGCCAGTAGTATAGACAGGGATGAGCAGTTCTTC
TRBD1,NA,TRBJ1-1,TRBV5-6,CASSSGQGDEAFF,TGTGCCAGCAGCTCGGGACAGGGGGACGAAGCTTTCTTT
TRBD2,NA,TRBJ2-1,TRBV5-1,CASSLKYGEREFSEQFF,TGCGCCAGCAGCTTGAAGTATGGGGAGCGGGAGTTCAGTGAGCAGTTCTTC
NA,NA,TRBJ2-5,TRBV4-1,CASSLVQGGPQETQYF,TGCGCCAGCAGCCTAGTTCAAGGAGGGCCCCAAGAGACCCAGTACTTC
TRBD1,NA,TRBJ1-1,TRBV14,CASSLRTGSNTEAFF,TGTGCCAGCAGCCTCAGGACAGGTTCGAACACTGAAGCTTTCTTT
NA,NA,TRBJ1-2,TRBV28,CASRTGTLYGYTF,TGTGCCAGCAGAACCGGGACACTCTATGGCTACACCTTC
TRBD1,once,TRBJ2-1,TRBV5-4,CASSPEGTGGRNEQFF,TGTGCCAGCAGCCCGGAAGGCACAGGGGGCAGGAATGAGCAGTTCTTC
TRBD1,NA,TRBJ1-3,TRBV27,CASSSTGYSSGNTIYF,TGTGCCAGCAGTTCGACAGGGTATAGCTCTGGAAACACCATATATTTT
NA,once,TRBJ1-5,TRBV7-2,CASSSRTVNQPQHF,TGTGCCAGCAGCTCTCGGACAGTCAATCAGCCCCAGCATTTT
TRBD1,few,TRBJ1-5,TRBV6-8,CASSPGQGWNQPQHF,TGTGCCAGCAGTCCGGGACAGGGATGGAATCAGCCCCAGCATTTT
NA,NA,TRBJ1-1,TRBV19,CASSIDRTNTEAFF,TGTGCCAGTAGTATCGACAGGACGAACACTGAAGCTTTCTTT
NA,NA,TRBJ1-2,TRBV15,CATSRESRQEPNGYTF,TGTGCCACCAGCAGAGAGTCTCGTCAGGAACCCAATGGCTACACCTTC
TRBD1,few,TRBJ1-3,TRBV20-1,CSAREQGTIYF,TGCAGTGCTAGAGAACAGGGGACCATATATTTT
TRBD2,NA,TRBJ2-7,TRBV7-2,CASSAYSGRGYEQYF,TGTGCCAGCAGCGCGTATAGCGGGAGGGGGTACGAGCAGTACTTC
TRBD1,NA,TRBJ1-3,TRBV6-5,CASSLDRGNGNTIYF,TGTGCCAGCAGTTTAGACAGGGGAAATGGAAACACCATATATTTT
NA,NA,TRBJ1-2,TRBV11-2,CASSLDSNFYGYTF,TGTGCCAGCAGCTTGGACAGTAACTTCTATGGCTACACCTTC
NA,NA,TRBJ1-2,TRBV19,CASSIDLPGLYGYTF,TGTGCCAGTAGTATAGATCTCCCAGGGTTATATGGCTACACCTTC
NA,NA,TRBJ2-3,TRBV6-5,CASSYPGLDTQYF,TGTGCCAGCAGTTACCCGGGTTTGGATACGCAGTATTTT
TRBD1,once,TRBJ2-5,TRBV5-1,CASSPSAGGGETQYF,TGCGCCAGCAGCCCGTCGGCAGGGGGTGGGGAGACCCAGTACTTC
TRBD1,few,TRBJ1-1,TRBV6-5,CASSYKGGMAFF,TGTGCCAGCAGTTATAAAGGGGGCATGGCTTTCTTT
TRBD1,NA,TRBJ1-1,TRBV29-1,CSVRGTAVGTEAFF,TGCAGCGTACGAGGGACAGCCGTTGGCACTGAAGCTTTCTTT
TRBD1,NA,TRBJ1-1,TRBV7-8,CASTPWGQGDSRSGLNTEAFF,TGTGCCAGCACCCCCTGGGGGCAGGGGGACTCCAGGTCCGGTCTGAACACTGAAGCTTTCTTT
NA,NA,TRBJ1-1,TRBV5-1,CASSFGQGGTEAFF,TGCGCCAGCAGCTTTGGGCAGGGTGGCACTGAAGCTTTCTTT
NA,NA,TRBJ1-2,TRBV30,CGLDEDTTRYEYGYTF,TGTGGCCTGGACGAGGACACAACAAGATACGAGTATGGCTACACCTTC
NA,NA,TRBJ1-5,TRBV27,CASRPGGNVGNQPQHF,TGTGCCAGCCGGCCCGGGGGGAATGTAGGCAATCAGCCCCAGCATTTT
TRBD2,NA,TRBJ2-1,TRBV11-3,CASSQTASGSYNEQFF,TGTGCCAGCAGCCAGACCGCTAGCGGCTCCTACAATGAGCAGTTCTTC
NA,NA,TRBJ1-1,TRBV6-1,CASSPPTLRNTEAFF,TGTGCCAGCAGTCCCCCCACGCTCAGAAACACTGAAGCTTTCTTT
TRBD2,NA,TRBJ2-7,TRBV7-6,CASSAGLASEQYF,TGTGCCAGCAGCGCGGGACTAGCGTCCGAGCAGTACTTC
TRBD1,NA,TRBJ2-5,TRBV10-3,CAISDDRGQETQYF,TGTGCCATCAGTGATGACAGGGGCCAAGAGACCCAGTACTTC
TRBD2,NA,TRBJ2-3,TRBV11-2,CASSSGLAADTQYF,TGTGCCAGCAGCTCGGGACTAGCGGCAGATACGCAGTATTTT
NA,NA,TRBJ1-2,TRBV9,CASSARGGGGYTF,TGTGCCAGCAGCGCAAGGGGGGGCGGAGGCTACACCTTC
TRBD2,NA,TRBJ2-3,TRBV7-6,CASSFRSTSGADTQYF,TGTGCCAGCAGCTTTAGGAGCACTAGCGGCGCGGATACGCAGTATTTT
NA,NA,TRBJ1-4,TRBV30,CAWSVRGEKLFF,TGTGCCTGGAGTGTAAGGGGAGAAAAACTGTTTTTT
TRBD1,NA,TRBJ2-3,TRBV5-4,CASSPSDRPSTDTQYF,TGTGCCAGCAGCCCGTCGGACAGGCCCAGCACAGATACGCAGTATTTT
NA,NA,TRBJ2-6,TRBV29-1,CSVGGIAGSGANVLTF,TGCAGCGTTGGGGGCATCGCCGGCTCTGGGGCCAACGTCCTGACTTTC
TRBD2,once,TRBJ2-2,TRBV6-5,CASGREGSPGELFF,TGTGCCAGCGGACGGGAGGGCTCTCCCGGGGAGCTGTTTTTT
TRBD1,NA,TRBJ2-7,TRBV2,CASSPRDRGGFSYEQYF,TGTGCCAGCAGTCCCCGGGACAGGGGGGGTTTTTCCTACGAGCAGTACTTC
NA,NA,TRBJ2-2,TRBV10-2,CASSESGRAGELFF,TGCGCCAGCAGTGAGTCGGGCAGAGCCGGGGAGCTGTTTTTT
TRBD1,NA,TRBJ2-7,TRBV27,CASKRGTGAYEQYF,TGTGCCAGCAAGAGGGGGACAGGGGCCTACGAGCAGTACTTC
NA,NA,TRBJ1-1,TRBV9,CASSVVDTNTEAFF,TGTGCCAGCAGCGTAGTAGATACGAACACTGAAGCTTTCTTT
TRBD2,NA,TRBJ2-1,TRBV6-5,CASSWGLAGAEQFF,TGTGCCAGCAGTTGGGGACTAGCGGGAGCCGAGCAGTTCTTC
TRBD1,once,TRBJ2-3,TRBV2,CASMTGGEDTQYF,TGTGCCAGCATGACAGGGGGCGAAGATACGCAGTATTTT
TRBD1,NA,TRBJ2-7,TRBV5-1,CASSPGQGGEQYF,TGCGCCAGCAGCCCGGGACAGGGCGGCGAGCAGTACTTC
NA,NA,TRBJ2-1,TRBV2,CASSDEAFSSYNEQFF,TGTGCCAGCAGTGATGAGGCGTTTAGCTCCTACAATGAGCAGTTCTTC
NA,NA,TRBJ1-4,TRBV6-1,CASSEAPGQGEKLFF,TGTGCCAGCAGTGAAGCTCCGGGTCAGGGTGAAAAACTGTTTTTT